The present entry profiles one T cell receptor beta chain with its context. Its specificity is not known. V dropped 4 bases and J dropped 8 bases, with 24 bases sitting between them. The CDR3 runs to 17 residues. The germline CDR1 and CDR2 sequences are SGDLS and YYNGEE. Assay used: immunoSEQ multiplex PCR; TCRdb lists only in-frame clones, some missing. Of about 110,000 clones listed, approximately 90% are singletons. These data are taken from a study of T cell responses to AZD1222 COVID-19 vaccine. About the research overall: Investigators merged groups given second doses at roughly 4 or roughly 12 weeks. Overall study findings and caveats: Seropositivity was recorded at baseline in only a handful of AZD1222 recipients. The sample set comprised mostly white British donors with more females, and clonal diversity was possibly underestimated. Of spike-specific TCRs, nearly half reportedly target regions left unmutated in variants.

Sequenced here: peripheral blood, sampled on day 0 of AZD1222 vaccination. J is TRBJ1-4 and V is TRBV9, with D tentatively TRBD1 (6 bases). The TCR originated in an adult in good health. This chain's CDR3 is CASSTGSVQGGGEKLFF. CDR3 coding DNA: TGTGCCAGCAGCACAGGATCCGTACAGGGAGGAGGAGAAAAACTGTTTTTT.